Below, one T cell receptor beta chain is given with its context. Replicate PCRs from sorted subsets contained roughly 190 ng DNA, which is tens of thousands of T cell genomes. Here immunoSEQ multiplex PCR was the method, and the copy in TCRdb shows in-frame clones only, minus some. In the table there are over 2 million clones, about 95% of which are singletons. Naive CD8 cells lacked CD45RO, underwent positive selection for CCR7 and left out terminally differentiated effector memory CD45RA+ cells. From germline, CDR1 is SEHNR and CDR2 FQNEAQ (reference sequence). The CDR3 has 12 amino acids. The V and J ends lost 4 bases and 8 bases respectively, with 9 bases between them. The data are from a study of shared clonotypes between healthy human individuals.

The TCR was taken from a man younger than 35 in good health. The sequenced sample was naive CD8+ T cells sorted from blood. The chain carries TRBV7-9 and TRBJ2-1; maybe TRBD1 (5 bases). The CDR3 loop reads CASSYTGDEQFF. The DNA of the CDR3 is TGTGCCAGCAGCTATACAGGAGATGAGCAGTTCTTC.